This is a list of T cell receptor beta chains from one sample in a study of T cells in Graves' hyperthyroidism and ophthalmopathy. Each CDR3 protein is one row after TCRdb ran MiXCR on the multiplex PCR reads. The sample carries a few hundred thousand distinct CDR3 sequences, about 15% recorded once. The specimen sequenced was blood. The receptors were gathered from a young woman with Graves' hyperthyroidism. Each CDR3 is given with its conserved first and last residue. Fields, in order: clone size, V gene, J gene, D gene, CDR3 DNA, CDR3 protein. The D gene is left open where the match is weak. Clone size, where shown, is once, few, many, or a class for clones that have expanded.

>many|TRBV6-6|TRBJ2-5|-
TGTGCCAGCAGTTACCCTATAGGGAGTAAGGAGACCCAGTACTTC
CASSYPIGSKETQYF
>-|TRBV19|TRBJ2-2|-
TGTGCCAGTAGTATAAGTGAGAACACCGGGGAGCTGTTTTTT
CASSISENTGELFF
>-|TRBV6-1|TRBJ1-4|TRBD1
TGTGCCAGCAGCCGTTTTCAGGGGGCTGGTTCTAATGAAAAACTGTTTTTT
CASSRFQGAGSNEKLFF
>few|TRBV20-1|TRBJ2-7|TRBD2
TGCAGTGCTAGGCATTTAGCGGGATTAAGCTACGAGCAGTACTTC
CSARHLAGLSYEQYF
>many|TRBV5-1|TRBJ2-1|TRBD1
TGCGCCAGCAGCTCGGGACAGCGGCCCTACAATGAGCAGTTCTTC
CASSSGQRPYNEQFF
>-|TRBV5-1|TRBJ2-1|-
TGCGCCAGCAGCTTGGAGGGCTACCGGGGAGCCAATGAGCAGTTCTTC
CASSLEGYRGANEQFF
>-|TRBV24-1|TRBJ2-2|-
TGTGCCACCAGTGATTGGGCCGTCGCGAACACCGGGGAGCTGTTTTTT
CATSDWAVANTGELFF
>many|TRBV20-1|TRBJ2-1|TRBD2
TGCAGCATCACTAGCGGGAGCTACAATGAGCAGTTCTTC
CSITSGSYNEQFF
>once|TRBV5-6|TRBJ1-1|-
TGTGCCAGCAGCTTGGTCCGGGTCTTCTACACTGAAGCTTTCTTT
CASSLVRVFYTEAFF
>few|TRBV6-6|TRBJ2-1|-
TGTGCCAGCAGTTACAACTCAAGACTTTACAATGAGCAGTTCTTC
CASSYNSRLYNEQFF
>few|TRBV30|TRBJ2-7|-
TGTGCCTGGAGTGTACAGATTACCAACGAGCAGTACTTC
CAWSVQITNEQYF
>many|TRBV7-2|TRBJ2-1|-
TGTGCCAGCAGCTTAGTAGTAAGTGAGCAGTTCTTC
CASSLVVSEQFF
>-|TRBV5-1|TRBJ2-1|TRBD2
TGCGCCAGCGCCCTAGCGGGCGCCCCCAATGAGCAGTTCTTC
CASALAGAPNEQFF
>many|TRBV12-3/TRBV12-4|TRBJ2-1|TRBD1
TGTGCCAGCAGCCCGACAGGGGGGTCCTACAATGAGCAGTTCTTC
CASSPTGGSYNEQFF
>many|TRBV12-3/TRBV12-4|TRBJ1-1|-
TGTGCCAGCAGTTACGGACAGTTGAACACTGAAGCTTTCTTT
CASSYGQLNTEAFF
>many|TRBV6-5|TRBJ2-7|-
TGTGCCAGCAGTTACTCGTCGGTCCACGAGCAGTACTTC
CASSYSSVHEQYF
>-|TRBV19|TRBJ2-2|-
TGTGCCAGTAGTATCTCACCTCCTGGGACCGGGGAGCTGTTTTTT
CASSISPPGTGELFF
>few|TRBV12-5|TRBJ2-1|TRBD2
TGTGCTAGTGGGGGGGGACTAGCCAACAATGAGCAGTTCTTC
CASGGGLANNEQFF
>-|TRBV20-1|TRBJ1-2|-
TGCAGTGCTAGAGACGCCGCTAACTATGGCTACACCTTC
CSARDAANYGYTF
>-|TRBV5-6|TRBJ1-1|TRBD1
TGTGCCAGCAGCTCCAGGGGGAGGATGAACACTGAAGCTTTCTTT
CASSSRGRMNTEAFF
>few|TRBV10-1|TRBJ2-3|-
TGCGCCACCCAAGAGGGCTCGATCACAGATACGCAGTATTTT
CATQEGSITDTQYF
>-|TRBV13|TRBJ2-6|-
TGTGCCAGCAGCTTAGCGGGGCATGGGGCCAACGTCCTGACTTTC
CASSLAGHGANVLTF
>many|TRBV2|TRBJ2-7|TRBD2
TGTGCCAGCAGTGATCTAGCGGGAGGGATGGAGCAGTACTTC
CASSDLAGGMEQYF
>many|TRBV28|TRBJ2-7|TRBD1
TGTGCCAGCAGTTTCACCGGGACAGGGGACCCCTACGAGCAGTACTTC
CASSFTGTGDPYEQYF
>many|TRBV13|TRBJ2-1|TRBD2
TGTGCTGTCGGCCTAGCGGGAGCTTACAATGAGCAGTTCTTC
CAVGLAGAYNEQFF
>many|TRBV10-3|TRBJ1-2|TRBD1
TGTGCCATCAGCCTGACAGGGGATGGCTACACCTTC
CAISLTGDGYTF
>many|TRBV4-1|TRBJ2-7|TRBD1
TGCGCCAGCAGCCGCGTTAGAGGGACAGGAGTTTCCTACGAGCAGTACTTC
CASSRVRGTGVSYEQYF
>many|TRBV6-1|TRBJ2-7|-
TGTGCCAGCAGTCCGGGGTTACTTTTCGAGCAGTACTTC
CASSPGLLFEQYF
>many|TRBV10-3|TRBJ2-1|TRBD2
TGTGCCATCAGTGAGTCAGGGTTAGCGGGAGATTCCTACAATGAGCAGTTCTTC
CAISESGLAGDSYNEQFF
>-|TRBV28|TRBJ2-1|-
TGTGCCAGCAGGATGACGGTTTACAATGAGCAGTTCTTC
CASRMTVYNEQFF